This TCR beta chain was recovered during a study of neurological immune-mediated disorders. Study-wide context: Secondary progressive cases numbered 3 among the roughly 35 multiple sclerosis patients, while the other 31 were relapsing-remitting.

This clonotype occurred many times. The ends were cut back, 1 base at V and 6 bases at J, with 13 bases in the middle. This CDR3 has 14 amino acids. Germline assignment: CDR1 SGHDT and CDR2 YYEEEE. One entry per CDR3 protein, called by TCRdb with MiXCR from the 5' RACE reads. The sample has roughly 60,000 distinct CDR3 sequences, 3% to 4% seen once. This chain uses TRBV5-6 with TRBJ1-2, with a tentative D call TRBD1 (5 bases). The sample consisted of PBMCs. This sequence was found in a woman aged 45-65 years with multiple sclerosis. CDR3 protein: CASSLPKGRNGYTF. The CDR3 DNA is TGTGCCAGCAGCTTGCCTAAGGGGCGGAATGGCTACACCTTC.